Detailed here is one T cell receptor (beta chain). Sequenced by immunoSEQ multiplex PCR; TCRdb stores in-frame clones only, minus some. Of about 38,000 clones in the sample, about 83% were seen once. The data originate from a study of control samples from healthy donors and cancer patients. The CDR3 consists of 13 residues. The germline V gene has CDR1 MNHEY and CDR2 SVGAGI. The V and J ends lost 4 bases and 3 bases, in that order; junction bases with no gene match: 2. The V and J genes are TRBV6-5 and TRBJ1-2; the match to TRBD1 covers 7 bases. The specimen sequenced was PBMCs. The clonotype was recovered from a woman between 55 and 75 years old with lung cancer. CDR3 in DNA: TGTGCCAGCAGTTTTACAGGGGACTATGGCTACACCTTC. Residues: CASSFTGDYGYTF.